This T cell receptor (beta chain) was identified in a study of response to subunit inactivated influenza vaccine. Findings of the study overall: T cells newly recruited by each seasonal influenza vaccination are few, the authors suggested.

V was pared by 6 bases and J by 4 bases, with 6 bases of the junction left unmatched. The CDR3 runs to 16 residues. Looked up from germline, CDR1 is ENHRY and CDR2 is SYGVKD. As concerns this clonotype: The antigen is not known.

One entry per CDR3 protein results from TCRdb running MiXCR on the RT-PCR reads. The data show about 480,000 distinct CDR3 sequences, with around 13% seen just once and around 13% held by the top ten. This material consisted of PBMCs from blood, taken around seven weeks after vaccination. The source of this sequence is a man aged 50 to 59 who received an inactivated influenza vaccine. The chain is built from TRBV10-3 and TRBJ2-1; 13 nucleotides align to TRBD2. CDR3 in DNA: TGTGCCATCAGACCCTCGACTAGCGGGGGGTACAATGAGCAGTTCTTC. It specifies CAIRPSTSGGYNEQFF.